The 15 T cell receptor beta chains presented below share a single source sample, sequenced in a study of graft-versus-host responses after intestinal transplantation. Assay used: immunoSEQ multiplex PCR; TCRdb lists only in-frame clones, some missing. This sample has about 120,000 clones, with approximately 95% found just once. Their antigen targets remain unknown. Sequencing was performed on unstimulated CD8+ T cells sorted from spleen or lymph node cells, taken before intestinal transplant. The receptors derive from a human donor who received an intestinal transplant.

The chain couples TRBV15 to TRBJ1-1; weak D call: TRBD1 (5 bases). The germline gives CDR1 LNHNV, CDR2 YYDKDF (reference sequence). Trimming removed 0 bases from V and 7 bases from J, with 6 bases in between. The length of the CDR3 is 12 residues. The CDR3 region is CATSRDTGEAFF. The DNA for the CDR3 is TGTGCCACCAGCAGAGACACAGGTGAAGCTTTCTTT. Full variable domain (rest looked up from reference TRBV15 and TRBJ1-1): DAMVIQNPRYQVTQFGKPVTLSCSQTLNHNVMYWYQQKSSQAPKLLFHYYDKDFNNEADTPDNFQSRRPNTSFCFLDIRSPGLGDTAMYLCATSRDTGEAFFGQGTRLTVV.

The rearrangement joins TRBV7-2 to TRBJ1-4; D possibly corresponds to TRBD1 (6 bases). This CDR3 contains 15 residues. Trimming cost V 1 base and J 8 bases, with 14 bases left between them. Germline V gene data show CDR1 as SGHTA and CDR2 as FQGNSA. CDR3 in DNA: TGTGCCAGCAGCTTAGACGGGCGGAGGGGGGAAAAACTGTTTTTT. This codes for CASSLDGRRGEKLFF.

Here the CDR3 DNA reads TGTGCCAGTAGTATCTCCGGGGAGCGGGAGGCCATCTCCTACGAGCAGTACTTC. It is translated as CASSISGEREAISYEQYF. The chain recombines TRBV19 with TRBJ2-7, with 9 bases identical to TRBD2. Germline lookup yields CDR1 LNHDA and CDR2 SQIVND (reference sequence). Germline trimming cut 3 bases from V and 0 bases from J; bases unmatched to any gene: 12. The CDR3 covers 18 residues.

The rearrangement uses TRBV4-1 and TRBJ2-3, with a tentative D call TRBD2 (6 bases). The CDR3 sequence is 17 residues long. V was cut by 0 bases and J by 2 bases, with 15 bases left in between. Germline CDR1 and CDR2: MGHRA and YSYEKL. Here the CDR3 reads CASSQETAGSPTDTQYF. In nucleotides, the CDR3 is TGCGCCAGCAGCCAAGAGACCGCGGGGTCGCCCACAGATACGCAGTATTTT.

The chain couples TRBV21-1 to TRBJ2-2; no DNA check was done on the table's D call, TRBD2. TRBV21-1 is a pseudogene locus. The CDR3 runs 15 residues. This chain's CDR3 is CASSKSTGAVGELFF. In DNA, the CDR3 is TGTGCCAGCAGCAAATCGACGGGAGCAGTCGGGGAGCTGTTTTTT.

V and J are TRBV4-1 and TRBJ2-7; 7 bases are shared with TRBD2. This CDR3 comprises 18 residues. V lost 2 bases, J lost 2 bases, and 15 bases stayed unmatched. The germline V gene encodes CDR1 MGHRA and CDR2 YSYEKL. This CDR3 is CASSQSPGGRDIPYEQYF. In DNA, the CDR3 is TGCGCCAGCAGCCAATCCCCGGGTGGGAGGGATATACCCTACGAGCAGTACTTC.

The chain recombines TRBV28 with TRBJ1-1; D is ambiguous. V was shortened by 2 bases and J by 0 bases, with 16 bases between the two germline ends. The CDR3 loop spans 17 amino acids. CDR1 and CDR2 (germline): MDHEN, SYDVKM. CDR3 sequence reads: CASSLVDSGRLNTEAFF. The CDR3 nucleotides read TGTGCCAGCAGTTTAGTGGATTCGGGCAGACTGAACACTGAAGCTTTCTTT.

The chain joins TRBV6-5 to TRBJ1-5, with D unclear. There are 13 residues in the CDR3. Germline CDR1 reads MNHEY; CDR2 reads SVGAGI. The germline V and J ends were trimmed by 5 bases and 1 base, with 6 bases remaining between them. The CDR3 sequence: CASSPTSNQPQHF. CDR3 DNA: TGTGCCAGCAGTCCAACGAGCAATCAGCCCCAGCATTTT.

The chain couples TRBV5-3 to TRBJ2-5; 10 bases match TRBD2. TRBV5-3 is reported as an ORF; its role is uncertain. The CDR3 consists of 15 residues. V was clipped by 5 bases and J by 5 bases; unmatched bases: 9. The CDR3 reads CARRSKLAGSETQYF. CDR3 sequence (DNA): TGTGCCAGAAGATCGAAACTAGCGGGATCGGAGACCCAGTACTTC.

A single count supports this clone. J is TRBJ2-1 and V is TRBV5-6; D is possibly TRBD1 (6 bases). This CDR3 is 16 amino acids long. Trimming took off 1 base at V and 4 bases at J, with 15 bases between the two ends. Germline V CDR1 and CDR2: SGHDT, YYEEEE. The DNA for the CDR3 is TGTGCCAGCAGCTTGTATTTGGGACAAAATTACAATGAGCAGTTCTTC. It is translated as CASSLYLGQNYNEQFF.

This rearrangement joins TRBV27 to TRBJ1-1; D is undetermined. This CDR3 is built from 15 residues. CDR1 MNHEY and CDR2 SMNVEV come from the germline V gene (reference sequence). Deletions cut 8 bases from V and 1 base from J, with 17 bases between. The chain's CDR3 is CASLTLRQRNTEAFF. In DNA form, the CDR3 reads TGTGCCAGCCTAACGCTTCGGCAGAGGAACACTGAAGCTTTCTTT.

As DNA, the CDR3 is TGTGCCAGCAGCTTAGACCCCTACCTATATGGCTACACCTTC. Its translation is CASSLDPYLYGYTF. This chain uses TRBV7-9 with TRBJ1-2, with D unresolved. Per germline, CDR1 SEHNR and CDR2 FQNEAQ (reference sequence). CDR3 length: 14 residues. Trimming removed 1 base at V and 5 bases at J, with 11 bases between.

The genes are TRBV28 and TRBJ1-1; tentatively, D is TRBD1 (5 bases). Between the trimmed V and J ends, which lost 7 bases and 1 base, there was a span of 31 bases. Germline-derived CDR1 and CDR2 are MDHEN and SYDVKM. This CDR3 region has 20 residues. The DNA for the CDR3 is TGTGCCAGCAACGAGTTTTATATAGAGGGGCTACGTAATAGGAACACTGAAGCTTTCTTT. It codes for CASNEFYIEGLRNRNTEAFF.

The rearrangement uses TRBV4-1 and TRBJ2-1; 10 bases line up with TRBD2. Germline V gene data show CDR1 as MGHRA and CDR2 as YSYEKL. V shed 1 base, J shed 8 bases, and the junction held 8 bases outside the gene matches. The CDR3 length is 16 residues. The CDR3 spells CASSQGRAGGPDEQFF. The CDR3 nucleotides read TGCGCCAGCAGCCAAGGTCGAGCGGGAGGGCCCGATGAGCAGTTCTTC.

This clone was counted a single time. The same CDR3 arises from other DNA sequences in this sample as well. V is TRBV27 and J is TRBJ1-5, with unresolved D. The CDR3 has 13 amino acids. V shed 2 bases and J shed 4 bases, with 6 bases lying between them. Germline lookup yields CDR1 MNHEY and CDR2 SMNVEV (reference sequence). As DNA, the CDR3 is TGTGCCAGCAGTTTAAGCGGTAATCAGCCCCAGCATTTT. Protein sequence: CASSLSGNQPQHF.